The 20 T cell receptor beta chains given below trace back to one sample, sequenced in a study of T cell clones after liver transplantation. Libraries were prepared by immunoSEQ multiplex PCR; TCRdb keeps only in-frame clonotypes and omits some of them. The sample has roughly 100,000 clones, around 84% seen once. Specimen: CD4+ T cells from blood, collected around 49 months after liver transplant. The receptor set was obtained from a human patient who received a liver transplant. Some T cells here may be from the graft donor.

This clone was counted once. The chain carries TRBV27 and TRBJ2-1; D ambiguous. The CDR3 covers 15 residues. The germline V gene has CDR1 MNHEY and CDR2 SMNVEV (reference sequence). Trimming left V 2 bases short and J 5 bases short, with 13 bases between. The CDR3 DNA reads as TGTGCCAGCAGTTTACCCGAAGGCTCTAACAATGAGCAGTTCTTC. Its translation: CASSLPEGSNNEQFF.

CDR3 loop: CSAHRDSQDTQYF. The CDR3 DNA is TGCAGCGCCCACCGGGACTCGCAAGATACGCAGTATTTT. The V and J genes are TRBV29-1 and TRBJ2-3; a possible D gene is TRBD2 (6 bases). Germline V CDR1 and CDR2: SQVTM, ANQGSEA. Deletions cut 7 bases from V and 5 bases from J, with 16 bases between. The CDR3 consists of 13 residues.

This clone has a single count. Here the CDR3 reads CASSYEADNYGYTF. CDR3 in DNA: TGCGCCAGCAGCTATGAAGCAGATAACTATGGCTACACCTTC. The J gene is TRBJ1-2, the V gene TRBV5-1; D gene unclear. Trimming shortened V by 3 bases and J by 1 base, and 10 bases separated the two germline ends. This CDR3 spans 14 amino acids. From germline, CDR1 is SGHRS and CDR2 YFSETQ.

In nucleotides, the CDR3 is TGTGCCTGGAGTGTGGAACTAGTCTCTTCACCCCTCCACTTT. This translates into CAWSVELVSSPLHF. J is TRBJ1-6 and V is TRBV30; unclear D gene. Trimming left V 0 bases short and J 9 bases short, with 12 bases between. There are 14 residues in the CDR3. In germline, CDR1 is GTSNPN, CDR2 SVGIG (reference sequence). The full variable domain, its missing parts supplied by reference TRBV30 and TRBJ1-6, is SQTIHQWPATLVQPVGSPLSLECTVEGTSNPNLYWYRQAAGRGLQLLFYSVGIGQISSEVPQNLSASRPQDRQFILSSKKLLLSDSGFYLCAWSVELVSSPLHFGNGTRLTVT.

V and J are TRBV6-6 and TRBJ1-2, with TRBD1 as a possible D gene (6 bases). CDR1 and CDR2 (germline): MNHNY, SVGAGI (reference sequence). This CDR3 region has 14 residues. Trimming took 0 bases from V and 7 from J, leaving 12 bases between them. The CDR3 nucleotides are TGTGCCAGCAGTTACTCTCGTTACAGGGCTGGCTACACCTTC. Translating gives CASSYSRYRAGYTF.

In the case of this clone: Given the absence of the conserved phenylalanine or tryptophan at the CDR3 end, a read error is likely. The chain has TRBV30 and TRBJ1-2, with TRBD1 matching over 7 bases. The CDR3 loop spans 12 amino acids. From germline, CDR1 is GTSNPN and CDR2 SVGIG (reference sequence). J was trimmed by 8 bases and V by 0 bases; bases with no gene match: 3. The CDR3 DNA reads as TGTGCCTGGAGTGTGGCAGGGGGGGGCTACACCCTC. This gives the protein CAWSVAGGGYTL.

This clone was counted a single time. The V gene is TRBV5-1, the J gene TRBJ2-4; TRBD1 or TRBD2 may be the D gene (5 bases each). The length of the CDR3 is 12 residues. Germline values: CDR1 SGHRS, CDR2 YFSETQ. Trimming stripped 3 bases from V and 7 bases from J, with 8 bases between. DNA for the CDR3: TGCGCCAGCAGCTACCGGGACAACATTCAGTACTTC. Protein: CASSYRDNIQYF.

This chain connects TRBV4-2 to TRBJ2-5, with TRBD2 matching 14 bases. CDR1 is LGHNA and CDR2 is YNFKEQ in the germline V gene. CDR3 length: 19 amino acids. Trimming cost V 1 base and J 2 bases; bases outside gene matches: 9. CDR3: CASSQAGTSGRRGQETQYF. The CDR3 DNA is TGTGCCAGCAGCCAAGCCGGGACTAGCGGGAGAAGGGGACAAGAGACCCAGTACTTC.

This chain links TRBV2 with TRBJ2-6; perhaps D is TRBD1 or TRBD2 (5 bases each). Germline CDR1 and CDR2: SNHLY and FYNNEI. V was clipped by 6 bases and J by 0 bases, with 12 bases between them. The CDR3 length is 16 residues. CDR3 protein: CASSRDGISGANVLTF. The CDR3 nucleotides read TGTGCCAGCAGCCGGGACGGAATCTCTGGGGCCAACGTCCTGACTTTC.

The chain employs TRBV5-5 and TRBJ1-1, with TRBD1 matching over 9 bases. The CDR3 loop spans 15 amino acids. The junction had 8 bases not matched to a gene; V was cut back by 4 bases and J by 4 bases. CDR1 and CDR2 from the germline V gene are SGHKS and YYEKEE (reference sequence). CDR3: CASSGIQGAGTEAFF. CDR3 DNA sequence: TGTGCCAGCAGCGGTATACAGGGGGCCGGCACTGAAGCTTTCTTT.

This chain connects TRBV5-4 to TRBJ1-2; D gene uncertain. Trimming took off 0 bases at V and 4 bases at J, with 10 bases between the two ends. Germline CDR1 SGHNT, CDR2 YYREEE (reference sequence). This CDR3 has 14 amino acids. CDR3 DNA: TGTGCCAGCAGCTTGGCCGGAGTGTCCTATGGCTACACCTTC. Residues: CASSLAGVSYGYTF. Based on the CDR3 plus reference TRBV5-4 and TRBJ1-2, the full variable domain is ETGVTQSPTHLIKTRGQQVTLRCSSQSGHNTVSWYQQALGQGPQFIFQYYREEENGRGNFPPRFSGLQFPNYSSELNVNALELDDSALYLCASSLAGVSYGYTFGSGTRLTVV.

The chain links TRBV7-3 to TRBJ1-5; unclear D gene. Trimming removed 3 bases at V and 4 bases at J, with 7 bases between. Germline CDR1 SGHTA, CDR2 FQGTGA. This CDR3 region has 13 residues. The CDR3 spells CASSLERNQPQHF. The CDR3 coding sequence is TGTGCCAGCAGCTTGGAACGAAATCAGCCCCAGCATTTT.

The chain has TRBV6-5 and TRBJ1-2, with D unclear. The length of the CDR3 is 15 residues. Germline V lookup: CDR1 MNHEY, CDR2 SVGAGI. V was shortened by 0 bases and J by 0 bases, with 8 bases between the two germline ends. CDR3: CASSYSRQPNYGYTF. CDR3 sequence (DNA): TGTGCCAGCAGTTACTCGAGGCAACCTAACTATGGCTACACCTTC.

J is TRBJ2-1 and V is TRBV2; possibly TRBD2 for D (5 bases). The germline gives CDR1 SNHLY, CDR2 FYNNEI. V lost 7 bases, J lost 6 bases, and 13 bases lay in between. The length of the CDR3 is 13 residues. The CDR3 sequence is CASKRAEANEQFF. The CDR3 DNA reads TGTGCCAGCAAGCGAGCGGAGGCCAATGAGCAGTTCTTC. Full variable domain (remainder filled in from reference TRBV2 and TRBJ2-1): EPEVTQTPSHQVTQMGQEVILRCVPISNHLYFYWYRQILGQKVEFLVSFYNNEISEKSEIFDDQFSVERPDGSNFTLKIRSTKLEDSAMYFCASKRAEANEQFFGPGTRLTVL.

The CDR3 reads CASTRGVNTEAFF. The CDR3 DNA is TGTGCCAGCACTCGAGGGGTGAACACTGAAGCTTTCTTT. The rearrangement links TRBV25-1 to TRBJ1-1; D is perhaps TRBD1 (5 bases). V lost 7 bases to trimming and J lost 0 bases, with 9 bases between them. The germline gives CDR1 MGHDK, CDR2 SYGVNS. The CDR3 is 13 residues long. Using reference TRBV25-1 and TRBJ1-1 for the parts outside the CDR3, the full variable domain is EADIYQTPRYLVIGTGKKITLECSQTMGHDKMYWYQQDPGMELHLIHYSYGVNSTEKGDLSSESTVSRIRTEHFPLTLESARPSHTSQYLCASTRGVNTEAFFGQGTRLTVV.

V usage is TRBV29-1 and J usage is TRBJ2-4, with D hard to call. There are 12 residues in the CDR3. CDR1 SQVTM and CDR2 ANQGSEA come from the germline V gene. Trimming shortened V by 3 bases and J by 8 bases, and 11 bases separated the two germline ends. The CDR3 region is CSVDGPLDIQYF. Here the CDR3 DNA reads TGCAGCGTTGATGGGCCTCTGGACATTCAGTACTTC.

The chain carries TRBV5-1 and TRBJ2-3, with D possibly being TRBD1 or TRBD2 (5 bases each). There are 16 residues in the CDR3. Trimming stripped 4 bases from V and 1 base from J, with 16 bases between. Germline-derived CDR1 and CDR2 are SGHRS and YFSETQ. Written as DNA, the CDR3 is TGCGCCAGCAGCAAGGGACGGGGCGGCGGCACAGATACGCAGTATTTT. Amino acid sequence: CASSKGRGGGTDTQYF.

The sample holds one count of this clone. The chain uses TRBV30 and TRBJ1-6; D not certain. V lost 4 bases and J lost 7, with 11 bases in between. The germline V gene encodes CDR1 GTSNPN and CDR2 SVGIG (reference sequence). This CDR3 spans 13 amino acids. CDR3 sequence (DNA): TGTGCCTGGACGTTGGGAACGAATTCACCCCTCCACTTT. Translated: CAWTLGTNSPLHF.

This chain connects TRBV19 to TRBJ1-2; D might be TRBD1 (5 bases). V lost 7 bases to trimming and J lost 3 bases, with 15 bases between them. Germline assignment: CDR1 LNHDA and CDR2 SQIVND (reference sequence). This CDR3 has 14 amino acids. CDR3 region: CASTPGQAHYGYTF. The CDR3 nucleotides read TGTGCCAGTACCCCGGGGCAGGCCCACTATGGCTACACCTTC.

Here the CDR3 DNA reads TGTGCCAGCAGGCGACAGGGGGGGAATCAGCCCCAGCATTTT. It specifies CASRRQGGNQPQHF. The V call is TRBV6-1, the J call TRBJ1-5, with 9 bases fitting TRBD1. J was trimmed by 4 bases and V by 6 bases; bases with no gene match: 4. Germline CDR1 reads MNHNS; CDR2 reads SASEGT. CDR3 size: 14 residues.